This TCR beta chain appears in the sequencing data of a study of T cells in Graves' hyperthyroidism and ophthalmopathy. This clonotype was detected ten times or more. TCR beta CDR3 regions were amplified from RNA. The HTBI set primed first-round TCR CDR3 RT-PCR. TCRdb re-derived calls from the multiplex PCR reads in MiXCR, one entry per CDR3 protein. The profile shows hundreds of thousands of distinct CDR3 sequences, 35% to 45% of them singletons. The source material was blood. The receptor comes from a man younger than 35 with Graves' hyperthyroidism.

As DNA, the CDR3 is TGCAGCGTTGAGGTACAGGGAGCTAACTATGGCTACACCTTC. Residues: CSVEVQGANYGYTF. V is TRBV29-1 and J is TRBJ1-2, with D maybe TRBD1 (6 bases). The V gene's germline CDR1 is SQVTM and CDR2 ANQGSEA. Deletions cut 3 bases from V and 0 bases from J, with 11 bases between. The CDR3 runs 14 residues.